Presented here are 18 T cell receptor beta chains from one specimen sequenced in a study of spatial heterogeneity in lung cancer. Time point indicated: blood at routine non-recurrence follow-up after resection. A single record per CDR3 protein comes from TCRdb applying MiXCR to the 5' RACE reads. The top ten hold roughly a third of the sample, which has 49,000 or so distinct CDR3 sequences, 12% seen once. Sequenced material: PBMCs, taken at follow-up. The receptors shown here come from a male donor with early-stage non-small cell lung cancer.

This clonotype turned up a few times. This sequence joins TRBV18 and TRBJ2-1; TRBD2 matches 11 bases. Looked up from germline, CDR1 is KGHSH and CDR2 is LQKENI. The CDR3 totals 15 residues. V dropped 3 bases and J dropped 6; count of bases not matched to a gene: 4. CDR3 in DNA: TGTGCCAGCTCACCTAGCGGGGGGGCCAGCAATGAGCAGTTCTTC. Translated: CASSPSGGASNEQFF.

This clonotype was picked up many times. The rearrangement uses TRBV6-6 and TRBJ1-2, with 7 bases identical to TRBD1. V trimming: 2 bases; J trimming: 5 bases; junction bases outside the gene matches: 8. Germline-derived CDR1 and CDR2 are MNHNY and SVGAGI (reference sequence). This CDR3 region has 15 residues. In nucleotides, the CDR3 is TGTGCCAGCAGTTACGAAGGGGGCGCGAGTTATGGCTACACCTTC. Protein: CASSYEGGASYGYTF.

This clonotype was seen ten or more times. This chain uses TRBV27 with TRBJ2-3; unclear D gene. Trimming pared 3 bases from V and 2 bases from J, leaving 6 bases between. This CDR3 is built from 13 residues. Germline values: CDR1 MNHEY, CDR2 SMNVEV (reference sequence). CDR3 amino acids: CASSFGDTDTQYF. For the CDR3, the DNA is TGTGCCAGCAGTTTCGGAGACACAGATACGCAGTATTTT.

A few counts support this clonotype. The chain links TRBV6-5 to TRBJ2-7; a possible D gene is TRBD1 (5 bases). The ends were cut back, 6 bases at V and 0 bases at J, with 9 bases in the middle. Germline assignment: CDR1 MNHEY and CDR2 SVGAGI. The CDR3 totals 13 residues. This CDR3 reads CASRQGSSYEQYF. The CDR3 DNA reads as TGTGCCAGCAGGCAGGGATCCTCCTACGAGCAGTACTTC.

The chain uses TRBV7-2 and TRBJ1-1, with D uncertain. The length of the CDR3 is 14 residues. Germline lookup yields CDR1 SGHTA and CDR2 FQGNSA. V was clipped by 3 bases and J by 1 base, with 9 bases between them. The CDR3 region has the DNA TGTGCCAGCAGCTTTATGGCCGAGAACACTGAAGCTTTCTTT. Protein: CASSFMAENTEAFF.

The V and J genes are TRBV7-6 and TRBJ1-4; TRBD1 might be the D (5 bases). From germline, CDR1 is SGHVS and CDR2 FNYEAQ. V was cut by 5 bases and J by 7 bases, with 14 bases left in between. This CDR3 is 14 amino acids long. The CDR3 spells CASSRGGTGEKLFF. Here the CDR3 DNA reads TGTGCCAGCAGCCGGGGCGGGACCGGTGAAAAACTGTTTTTT.

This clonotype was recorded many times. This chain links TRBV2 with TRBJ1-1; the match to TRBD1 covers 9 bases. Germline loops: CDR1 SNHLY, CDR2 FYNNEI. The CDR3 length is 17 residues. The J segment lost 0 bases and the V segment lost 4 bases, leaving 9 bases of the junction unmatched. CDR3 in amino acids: CASSVGTGKIMNTEAFF. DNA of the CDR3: TGTGCCAGCAGTGTAGGGACAGGGAAAATTATGAACACTGAAGCTTTCTTT.

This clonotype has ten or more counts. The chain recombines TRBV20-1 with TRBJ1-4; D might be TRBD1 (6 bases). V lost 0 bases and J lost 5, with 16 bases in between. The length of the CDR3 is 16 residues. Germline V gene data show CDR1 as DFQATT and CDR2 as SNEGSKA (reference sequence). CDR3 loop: CSARDNRARGNEKLFF. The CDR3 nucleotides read TGCAGTGCTAGAGATAATAGGGCCAGGGGAAATGAAAAACTGTTTTTT.

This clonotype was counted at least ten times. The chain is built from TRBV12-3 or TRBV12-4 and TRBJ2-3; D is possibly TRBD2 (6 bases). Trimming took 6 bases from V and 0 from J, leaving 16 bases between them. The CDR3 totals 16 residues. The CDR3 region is CASSPAGIKSTDTQYF. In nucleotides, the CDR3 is TGTGCCAGCAGCCCAGCGGGCATTAAAAGCACAGATACGCAGTATTTT.

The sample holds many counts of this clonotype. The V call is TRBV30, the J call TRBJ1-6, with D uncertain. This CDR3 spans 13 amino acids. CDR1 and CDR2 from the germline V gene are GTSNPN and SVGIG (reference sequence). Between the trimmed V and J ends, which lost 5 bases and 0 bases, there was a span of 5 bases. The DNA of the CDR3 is TGTGCCTGGTCGAGCTCCTATAATTCACCCCTCCACTTT. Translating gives CAWSSSYNSPLHF.

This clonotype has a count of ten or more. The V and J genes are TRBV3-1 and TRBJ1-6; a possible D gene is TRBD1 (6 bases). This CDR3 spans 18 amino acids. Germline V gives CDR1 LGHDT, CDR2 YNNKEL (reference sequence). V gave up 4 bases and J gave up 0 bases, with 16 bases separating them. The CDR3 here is CASSPGEGRGSYNSPLHF. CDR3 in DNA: TGTGCCAGCAGCCCAGGGGAGGGCAGAGGCTCCTATAATTCACCCCTCCACTTT.

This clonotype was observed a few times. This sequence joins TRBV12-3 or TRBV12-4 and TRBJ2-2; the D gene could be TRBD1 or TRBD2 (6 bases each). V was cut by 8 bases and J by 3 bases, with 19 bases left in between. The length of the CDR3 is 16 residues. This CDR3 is CASSEGGGPYTGELFF. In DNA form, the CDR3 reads TGTGCCAGCTCCGAAGGAGGGGGGCCTTACACCGGGGAGCTGTTTTTT.

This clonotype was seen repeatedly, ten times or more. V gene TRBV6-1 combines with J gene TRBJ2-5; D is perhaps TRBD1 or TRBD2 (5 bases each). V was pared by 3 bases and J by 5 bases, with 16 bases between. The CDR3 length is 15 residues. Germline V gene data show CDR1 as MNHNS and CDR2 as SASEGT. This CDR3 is CASSDRQGVRETQYF. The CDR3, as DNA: TGTGCCAGCAGTGACCGCCAGGGAGTGCGCGAGACCCAGTACTTC.

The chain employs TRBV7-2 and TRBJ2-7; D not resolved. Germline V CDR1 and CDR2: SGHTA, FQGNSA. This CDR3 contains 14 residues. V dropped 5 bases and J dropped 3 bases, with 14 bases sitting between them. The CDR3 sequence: CASSPTVADYEQYF. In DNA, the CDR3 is TGTGCCAGCAGCCCCACTGTAGCCGACTACGAGCAGTACTTC.

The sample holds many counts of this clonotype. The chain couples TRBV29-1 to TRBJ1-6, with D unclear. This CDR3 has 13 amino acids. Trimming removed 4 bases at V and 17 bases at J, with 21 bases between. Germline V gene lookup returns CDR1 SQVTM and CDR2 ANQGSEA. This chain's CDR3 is CSVAENEFSSFHF. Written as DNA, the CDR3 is TGCAGCGTTGCTGAAAACGAGTTCTCGTCCTTCCACTTT.

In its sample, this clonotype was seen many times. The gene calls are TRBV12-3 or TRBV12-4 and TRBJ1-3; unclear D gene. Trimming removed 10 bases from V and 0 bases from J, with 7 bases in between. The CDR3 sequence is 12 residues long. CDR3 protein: CATLFSGNTIYF. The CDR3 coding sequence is TGTGCCACTCTGTTCTCTGGAAACACCATATATTTT.

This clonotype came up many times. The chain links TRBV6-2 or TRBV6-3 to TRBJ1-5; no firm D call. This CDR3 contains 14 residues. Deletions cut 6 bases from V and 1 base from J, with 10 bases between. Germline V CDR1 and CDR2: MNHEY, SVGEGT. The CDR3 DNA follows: TGTGCCAGCAGGGCAGGAGAAAGCAATCAGCCCCAGCATTTT. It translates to CASRAGESNQPQHF.

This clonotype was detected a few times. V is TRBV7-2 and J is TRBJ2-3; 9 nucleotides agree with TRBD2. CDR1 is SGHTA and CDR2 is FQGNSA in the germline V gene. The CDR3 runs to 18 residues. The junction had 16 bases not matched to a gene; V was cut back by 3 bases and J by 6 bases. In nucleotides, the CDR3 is TGTGCCAGCAGCTTCTCTAGATTGACTAGCGGATGGGCGGATACGCAGTATTTT. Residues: CASSFSRLTSGWADTQYF.